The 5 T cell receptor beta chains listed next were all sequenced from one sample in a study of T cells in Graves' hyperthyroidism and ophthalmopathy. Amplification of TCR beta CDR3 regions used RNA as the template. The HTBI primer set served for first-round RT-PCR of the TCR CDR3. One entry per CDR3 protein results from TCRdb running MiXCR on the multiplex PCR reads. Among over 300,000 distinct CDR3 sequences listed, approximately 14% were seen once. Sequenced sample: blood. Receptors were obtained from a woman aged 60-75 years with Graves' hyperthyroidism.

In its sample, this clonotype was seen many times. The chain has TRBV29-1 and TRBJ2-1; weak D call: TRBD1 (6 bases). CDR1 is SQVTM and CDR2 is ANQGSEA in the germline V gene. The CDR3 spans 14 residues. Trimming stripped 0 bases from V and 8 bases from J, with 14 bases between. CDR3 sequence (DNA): TGCAGCGTTGAAGAGTATACAGGGCGCGATGAGCAGTTCTTC. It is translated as CSVEEYTGRDEQFF.

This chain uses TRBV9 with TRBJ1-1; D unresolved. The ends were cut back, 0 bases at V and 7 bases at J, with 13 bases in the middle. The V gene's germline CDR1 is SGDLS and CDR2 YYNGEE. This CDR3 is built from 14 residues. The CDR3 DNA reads TGTGCCAGCAGCGTAGATCTGAATCGGGGTGAAGCTTTCTTT. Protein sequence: CASSVDLNRGEAFF.

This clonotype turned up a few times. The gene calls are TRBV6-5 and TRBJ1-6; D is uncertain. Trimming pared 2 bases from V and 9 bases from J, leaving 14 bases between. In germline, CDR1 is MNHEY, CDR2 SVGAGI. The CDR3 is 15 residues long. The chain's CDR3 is CASSYGSGQGSPLHF. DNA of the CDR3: TGTGCCAGCAGTTACGGAAGCGGCCAAGGTTCACCCCTCCACTTT.

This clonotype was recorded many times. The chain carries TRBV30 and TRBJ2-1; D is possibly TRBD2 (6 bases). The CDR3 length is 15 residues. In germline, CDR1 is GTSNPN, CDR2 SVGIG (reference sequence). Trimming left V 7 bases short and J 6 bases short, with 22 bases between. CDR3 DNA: TGTGCCTCGTCCCGGGACTTGCGATCGAGCAATGAGCAGTTCTTC. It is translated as CASSRDLRSSNEQFF.

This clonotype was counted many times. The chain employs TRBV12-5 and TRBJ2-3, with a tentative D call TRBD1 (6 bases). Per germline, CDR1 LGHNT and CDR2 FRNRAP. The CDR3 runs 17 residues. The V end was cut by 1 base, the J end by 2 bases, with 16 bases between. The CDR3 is CASGLAAGWGPTDTQYF. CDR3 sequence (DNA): TGTGCTAGTGGTTTGGCCGCAGGTTGGGGGCCCACAGATACGCAGTATTTT. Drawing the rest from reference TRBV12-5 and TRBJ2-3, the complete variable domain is DARVTQTPRHKVTEMGQEVTMRCQPILGHNTVFWYRQTMMQGLELLAYFRNRAPLDDSGMPKDRFSAEMPDATLATLKIQPSEPRDSAVYFCASGLAAGWGPTDTQYFGPGTRLTVL.